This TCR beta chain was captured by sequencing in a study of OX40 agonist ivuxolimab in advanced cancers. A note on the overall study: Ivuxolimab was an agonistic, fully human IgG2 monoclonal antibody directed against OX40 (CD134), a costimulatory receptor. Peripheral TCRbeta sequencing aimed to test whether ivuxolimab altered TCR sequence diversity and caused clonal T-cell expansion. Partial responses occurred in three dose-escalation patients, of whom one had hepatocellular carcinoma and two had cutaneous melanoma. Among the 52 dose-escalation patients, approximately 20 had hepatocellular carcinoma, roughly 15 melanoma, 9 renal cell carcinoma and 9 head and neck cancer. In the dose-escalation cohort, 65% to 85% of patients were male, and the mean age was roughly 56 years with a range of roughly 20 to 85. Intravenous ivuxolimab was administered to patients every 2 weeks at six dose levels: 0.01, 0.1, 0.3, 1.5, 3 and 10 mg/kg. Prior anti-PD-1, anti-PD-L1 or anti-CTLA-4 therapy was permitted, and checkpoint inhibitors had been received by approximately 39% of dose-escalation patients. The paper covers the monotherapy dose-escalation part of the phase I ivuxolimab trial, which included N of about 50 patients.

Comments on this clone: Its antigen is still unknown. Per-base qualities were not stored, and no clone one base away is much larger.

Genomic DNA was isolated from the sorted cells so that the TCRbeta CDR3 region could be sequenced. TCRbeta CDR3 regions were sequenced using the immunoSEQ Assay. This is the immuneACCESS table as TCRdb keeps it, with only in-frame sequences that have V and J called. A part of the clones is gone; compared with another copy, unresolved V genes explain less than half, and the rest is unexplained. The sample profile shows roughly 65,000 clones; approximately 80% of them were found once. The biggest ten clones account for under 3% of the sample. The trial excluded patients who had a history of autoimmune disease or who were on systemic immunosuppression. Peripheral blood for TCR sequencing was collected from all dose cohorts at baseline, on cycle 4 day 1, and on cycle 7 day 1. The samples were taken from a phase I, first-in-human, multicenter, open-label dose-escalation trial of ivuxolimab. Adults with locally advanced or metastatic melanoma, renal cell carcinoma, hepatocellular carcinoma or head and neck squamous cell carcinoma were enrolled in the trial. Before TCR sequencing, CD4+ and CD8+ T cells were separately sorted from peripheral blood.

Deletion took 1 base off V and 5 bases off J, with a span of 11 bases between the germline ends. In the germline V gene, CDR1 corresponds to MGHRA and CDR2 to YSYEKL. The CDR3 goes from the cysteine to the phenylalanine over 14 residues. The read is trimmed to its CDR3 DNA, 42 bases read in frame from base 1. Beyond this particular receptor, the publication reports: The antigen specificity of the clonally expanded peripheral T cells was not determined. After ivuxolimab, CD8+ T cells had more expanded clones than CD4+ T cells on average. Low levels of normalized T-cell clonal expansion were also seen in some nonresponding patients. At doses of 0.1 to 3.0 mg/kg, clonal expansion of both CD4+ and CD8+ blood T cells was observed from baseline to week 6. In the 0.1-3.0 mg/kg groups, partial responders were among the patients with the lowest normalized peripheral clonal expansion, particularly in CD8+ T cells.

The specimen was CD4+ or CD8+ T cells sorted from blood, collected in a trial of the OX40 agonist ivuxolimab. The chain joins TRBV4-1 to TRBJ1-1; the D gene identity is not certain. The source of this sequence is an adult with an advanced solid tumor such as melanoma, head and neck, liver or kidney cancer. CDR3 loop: CASSQVLVGTEAFF. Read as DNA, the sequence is TGCGCCAGCAGCCAAGTCCTCGTTGGTACTGAAGCTTTCTTT.